This T cell receptor (beta chain) emerged from a study of T cell clonotyping in hematopoietic cell transplantation. V was shortened by 8 bases and J by 3 bases, with 13 bases between the two germline ends. The CDR3 sequence is 13 residues long. The germline V gene encodes CDR1 MGHDK and CDR2 SYGVNS. Some clones are missing from TCRdb's copy, which holds only in-frame ones; the method was immunoSEQ multiplex PCR. This repertoire shows around 17,000 clones, 71% found once; its top ten account for around 9.9%. The V gene is TRBV25-1, the J gene TRBJ1-1; no reliable D call. The clonotype was recovered from a woman aged 55-69 years in good health. Some clones in this sample may be carry-over from other donors' samples. Sequenced input: peripheral blood mononuclear cells. For the CDR3, the DNA is TGTGCCAGCTCCTGGGTTTCGGACACTGAAGCTTTCTTT. Translating it yields CASSWVSDTEAFF.